What follows are 19 T cell receptor beta chains derived from one specimen sequenced in a study of shared clonotypes between healthy human individuals. Repertoires were generated with immunoSEQ multiplex PCR, while TCRdb's copy carries only in-frame clones and drops some. The sample records 400,000 to 600,000 clones, 60% to 80% being singletons. Material for sequencing was PBMCs. The receptors derive from a woman in her thirties or forties in good health. Some clones in this sample may be carry-over from other donors' samples.

CDR3 loop: CASSAGGAGRETQYF. The DNA of the CDR3 is TGTGCCAGCAGTGCTGGCGGAGCGGGAAGGGAGACCCAGTACTTC. This chain connects TRBV28 to TRBJ2-5; 7 nucleotides agree with TRBD2. The CDR3 runs to 15 residues. The V and J ends lost 5 bases and 5 bases, in that order; junction bases with no gene match: 11. The germline V gene encodes CDR1 MDHEN and CDR2 SYDVKM.

CDR3 nucleotide sequence: TGTGCCAGCAGCTCAGCGGGGCCGCATAATGAGCAGTTCTTC. It translates to CASSSAGPHNEQFF. The chain combines TRBV7-2 with TRBJ2-1; 7 positions match TRBD2. The CDR3 contains 14 residues. In germline, CDR1 is SGHTA, CDR2 FQGNSA. The J segment lost 7 bases and the V segment lost 4 bases, leaving 7 bases of the junction unmatched.

The chain has TRBV7-2 and TRBJ2-1, with 9 bases identical to TRBD1. With V trimmed by 3 bases and J by 9 bases, 3 bases remained unmatched. CDR3 length: 13 amino acids. Looked up from germline, CDR1 is SGHTA and CDR2 is FQGNSA. Here the CDR3 DNA reads TGTGCCAGCAGCTTCGACAGGGGGTTTGAGCAGTTCTTC. This encodes CASSFDRGFEQFF.

In its sample, this clone was seen a few times. The chain combines TRBV7-9 with TRBJ2-3; 7 bases match TRBD2. The CDR3 extends over 15 amino acids. Germline CDR1 and CDR2: SEHNR and FQNEAQ (reference sequence). The V segment lost 6 bases and the J segment 3 bases; nucleotides outside the gene matches: 9. The CDR3 sequence is CASSQDQRGTDTQYF. CDR3 nucleotide sequence: TGTGCCAGCAGTCAAGACCAGCGGGGTACAGATACGCAGTATTTT.

V is TRBV9 and J is TRBJ1-2, with TRBD1 matching 8 bases. V lost 4 bases, J lost 3 bases, and 8 bases stayed unmatched. The CDR3 length is 15 residues. CDR1 is SGDLS and CDR2 is YYNGEE in the germline V gene. CDR3 region: CASSPRTGLYYGYTF. CDR3 DNA sequence: TGTGCCAGCAGCCCCCGGACAGGGCTGTACTATGGCTACACCTTC.

This chain connects TRBV19 to TRBJ1-2, with TRBD1 matching 8 bases. The CDR3 consists of 18 residues. V lost 1 base and J lost 5; bases outside the gene matches: 15. The germline gives CDR1 LNHDA, CDR2 SQIVND (reference sequence). The DNA of the CDR3 is TGTGCCAGTAGTATAGTTGCCGATACCGACAGGGGAAAGTATGGCTACACCTTC. As protein: CASSIVADTDRGKYGYTF.

V gene TRBV5-1 combines with J gene TRBJ2-1, with D tentatively TRBD1 or TRBD2 (5 bases each). V lost 0 bases and J lost 5, with 12 bases in between. Germline-derived CDR1 and CDR2 are SGHRS and YFSETQ. The CDR3 sequence is 15 residues long. The CDR3 region is CASSLEAGGHNEQFF. In DNA, the CDR3 is TGCGCCAGCAGCTTGGAGGCTGGGGGACACAATGAGCAGTTCTTC.

The chain joins TRBV10-3 to TRBJ1-1; D might be TRBD1 (5 bases). The V gene lost 11 bases and the J gene lost 4 bases, with 23 bases spanning the gap. Germline V CDR1 and CDR2: ENHRY, SYGVKD. This CDR3 region has 15 residues. The CDR3 coding sequence is TGTGCCGCATCAGTGGGGACCGGGGGTGGCACTGAAGCTTTCTTT. The encoded protein is CAASVGTGGGTEAFF.

This sequence joins TRBV7-2 and TRBJ2-1; D may be TRBD1 (6 bases). The CDR3 runs 15 residues. Germline loops: CDR1 SGHTA, CDR2 FQGNSA. V lost 5 bases and J 2 bases, leaving 13 bases between the germline ends. The CDR3 DNA sequence: TGTGCCAGCAGCCCCTACAGGGCCGCCTACAATGAGCAGTTCTTC. Amino acids: CASSPYRAAYNEQFF.

This clone showed up just once. This rearrangement joins TRBV15 to TRBJ1-3, with TRBD1 as a possible D gene (6 bases). This CDR3 comprises 15 residues. Germline V lookup: CDR1 LNHNV, CDR2 YYDKDF (reference sequence). The ends were cut back, 0 bases at V and 4 bases at J, with 10 bases in the middle. In nucleotides, the CDR3 is TGTGCCACCAGCAGAGATCAGGGGCTCGGAAACACCATATATTTT. Amino acids: CATSRDQGLGNTIYF.

The V call is TRBV7-3, the J call TRBJ2-2; D is tentatively TRBD1 or TRBD2 (6 bases each). Germline V gene data show CDR1 as SGHTA and CDR2 as FQGTGA. The V end lost 6 bases, the J end lost 4 bases, and 15 bases lay between the germline ends. CDR3 size: 15 residues. CDR3 coding DNA: TGTGCCAGCAGTTTTGGGGGGCGCACCACCGGGGAGCTGTTTTTT. It is translated as CASSFGGRTTGELFF.

The rearrangement uses TRBV4-2 and TRBJ1-4, with D possibly TRBD1 on 6 matching bases. This CDR3 has 16 amino acids. Germline V gives CDR1 LGHNA, CDR2 YNFKEQ. Trimming pared 0 bases from V and 7 bases from J, leaving 15 bases between. Here the CDR3 reads CASSQEVTGGGEKLFF. The CDR3 DNA reads as TGTGCCAGCAGCCAAGAGGTGACGGGGGGCGGTGAAAAACTGTTTTTT.

This chain uses TRBV10-1 with TRBJ2-1, with TRBD2 matching 8 bases. The CDR3 length is 15 residues. CDR1 is WNHNN, CDR2 SYGVQD, per germline (reference sequence). V lost 0 bases, J lost 6 bases, and 4 bases stayed unmatched. Written as DNA, the CDR3 is TGCGCCAGCAGTGAGTCTCGCGGGACTAGCAATGAGCAGTTCTTC. This gives the protein CASSESRGTSNEQFF.

This chain links TRBV19 with TRBJ2-2, with 7 nucleotides matching TRBD1. CDR3 size: 17 residues. Germline assignment: CDR1 LNHDA and CDR2 SQIVND (reference sequence). After removal of 5 bases from V and 4 bases from J, the junction contained 13 bases not matched to a gene. The CDR3 nucleotides are TGTGCCAGTAGTCTAGGCCGGGGCGCAGGGGGCACCGGGGAGCTGTTTTTT. It translates to CASSLGRGAGGTGELFF.

This clone was seen only once. The genes are TRBV7-6 and TRBJ2-3; 11 nucleotides agree with TRBD1. Germline CDR1 SGHVS, CDR2 FNYEAQ. Trimming at V came to 6 bases and at J to 3 bases, leaving 8 bases not matched to a gene. The CDR3 sequence is 16 residues long. CDR3 sequence (DNA): TGTGCCAGCAGTCCCTGGACAGGGGGCTTAACAGATACGCAGTATTTT. It codes for CASSPWTGGLTDTQYF.

The gene calls are TRBV11-1 and TRBJ1-2, with unresolved D. The CDR3 runs to 19 residues. V dropped 5 bases and J dropped 4 bases, with 29 bases sitting between them. Germline values: CDR1 SGHAT, CDR2 FQDESV (reference sequence). For the CDR3, the DNA is TGTGCCAGCAGCGGATCGACGAGAGCAGCGCCTGGAAAGACCTATGGCTACACCTTC. Translated: CASSGSTRAAPGKTYGYTF. Variable domain in full (rest from reference TRBV11-1 and TRBJ1-2): EAEVAQSPRYKITEKSQAVAFWCDPISGHATLYWYRQILGQGPELLVQFQDESVVDDSQLPKDRFSAERLKGVDSTLKIQPAELGDSAMYLCASSGSTRAAPGKTYGYTFGSGTRLTVV.

The chain employs TRBV5-1 and TRBJ2-7, with 7 nucleotides matching TRBD2. V trimming: 4 bases; J trimming: 5 bases; junction bases outside the gene matches: 6. Germline loops: CDR1 SGHRS, CDR2 YFSETQ. This CDR3 contains 13 residues. The CDR3 here is CASSGPGRDEQYF. CDR3 coding DNA: TGCGCCAGCAGCGGCCCGGGGAGGGACGAGCAGTACTTC.

The chain recombines TRBV5-4 with TRBJ1-2; D is unclear. CDR3 size: 17 residues. V was cut by 2 bases and J by 4 bases, with 21 bases left in between. CDR1 and CDR2 (germline): SGHNT, YYREEE (reference sequence). DNA for the CDR3: TGTGCCAGCAGCTTTTTTTCATTGGCGGAACCAATCTATGGCTACACCTTC. This gives the protein CASSFFSLAEPIYGYTF.

This clone has a single count. The chain combines TRBV7-7 with TRBJ2-2; D perhaps matches TRBD2 (5 bases). Germline CDR1 is SSHAT and CDR2 is FNYEAQ (reference sequence). The ends were cut back, 2 bases at V and 6 bases at J, with 7 bases in the middle. The length of the CDR3 is 13 residues. The CDR3 DNA sequence: TGTGCCAGCAGCTTAAGCGGCGCCGGGGAGCTGTTTTTT. Protein: CASSLSGAGELFF.